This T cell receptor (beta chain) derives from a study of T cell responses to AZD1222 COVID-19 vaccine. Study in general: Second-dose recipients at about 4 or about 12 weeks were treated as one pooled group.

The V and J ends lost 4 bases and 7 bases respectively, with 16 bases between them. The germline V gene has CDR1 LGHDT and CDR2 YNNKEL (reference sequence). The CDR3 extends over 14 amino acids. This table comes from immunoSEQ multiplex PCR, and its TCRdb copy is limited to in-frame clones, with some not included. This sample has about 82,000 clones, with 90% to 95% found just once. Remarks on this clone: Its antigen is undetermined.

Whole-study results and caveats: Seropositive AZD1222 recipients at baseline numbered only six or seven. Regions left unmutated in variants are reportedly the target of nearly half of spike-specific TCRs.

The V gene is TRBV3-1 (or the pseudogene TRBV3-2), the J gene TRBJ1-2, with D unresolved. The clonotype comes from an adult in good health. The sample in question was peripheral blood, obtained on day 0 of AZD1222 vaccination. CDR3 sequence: CASSRTSPITGYTF. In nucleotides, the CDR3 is TGTGCCAGCAGCCGAACCAGCCCTATCACTGGCTACACCTTC.